This T cell receptor beta chain is from a study of T cell changes during pregnancy in multiple sclerosis (dated by TCRdb to the late 2010s). Regarding the study in general: In women with multiple sclerosis, the researchers looked at how the T cell repertoire shifted as pregnancy progressed.

The library was built by means of the immunoSEQ multiplex PCR assay. The source is immuneACCESS, and TCRdb retained only in-frame sequences with V and J called. Part of the clones is not carried over; for the studies checked, unresolved V genes explain less than half of this, and the remainder is unexplained. This sample holds some 70,000 clones; about 92% were observed only once. The ten top clones hold 2% to 2.5% of the sample. A distance of 18 bases separates the germline ends of V and J, which lose 5 bases and 4 bases respectively. The CDR3 starts with the cysteine, ends with the phenylalanine, and has 16 residues. Of the read, only the CDR3 DNA is kept; its 48 bases are in frame from base 1. Reading the germline V gene gives CDR1 SGHTA and CDR2 FQGNSA. Comments on this clone: This receptor's antigen is unknown. Base quality data are lacking; no much larger clone is found one base away.

The chain employs TRBV7-2 and TRBJ2-1; tentative D gene TRBD2, with 6 bases matching. Source: peripheral blood, taken in the second trimester of pregnancy. This clonotype originated in a female donor in good health, enrolled as a control in a pregnancy study. The CDR3 protein sequence reads: CASSPRGGGLYNEQFF. DNA sequence: TGTGCCAGCAGCCCAAGGGGAGGCGGGCTTTACAATGAGCAGTTCTTC.